The 13 T cell receptor beta chains below were found in one sample sequenced in a study of human T cells and chemical hapten exposure. As for time point: pre-sensitization, week 0. Treatment reported: therapeutic diphenylcyclopropenone sensitization with weekly scalp DPC. Each CDR3 protein gets one entry after TCRdb re-called the RACE reads with MiXCR. The data contain fewer than 140,000 distinct CDR3 sequences, around 12% of them seen just once; the ten biggest clones take up roughly 1.5%. Sequencing used whole blood, obtained in connection with sensitization to the hapten diphenylcyclopropenone (DPC). The receptors come from a woman in her fifties or sixties with alopecia areata. Some clones in this sample may be carry-over from other donors' samples.

V is TRBV7-9 and J is TRBJ2-3; 7 bases map to TRBD1. The germline CDR1 and CDR2 sequences are SEHNR and FQNEAQ (reference sequence). Trimming at V came to 5 bases and at J to 1 base, leaving 6 bases not matched to a gene. This CDR3 contains 15 residues. CDR3 in DNA: TGTGCCAGCAGCGATACAGGGGTTGGCACAGATACGCAGTATTTT. Translation gives CASSDTGVGTDTQYF.

The rearrangement links TRBV5-1 to TRBJ2-7; maybe TRBD2 (5 bases). The CDR3 spans 13 residues. Trimming shortened V by 4 bases and J by 0 bases, and 8 bases separated the two germline ends. From germline, CDR1 is SGHRS and CDR2 YFSETQ. CDR3 loop: CASSTDFSYEQYF. The CDR3 DNA reads TGCGCCAGCAGCACGGACTTCTCCTACGAGCAGTACTTC.

The V call is TRBV5-1, the J call TRBJ2-5; a weak D match, TRBD1 (5 bases). The CDR3 extends over 16 amino acids. V dropped 2 bases and J dropped 1 base, with 15 bases sitting between them. The V gene's germline CDR1 is SGHRS and CDR2 YFSETQ. DNA of the CDR3: TGCGCCAGCAGCTTCCAGGGCCAACCAATCCAAGAGACCCAGTACTTC. Translated, it gives CASSFQGQPIQETQYF. Full variable domain (outside the CDR3, taken from reference TRBV5-1 and TRBJ2-5): KAGVTQTPRYLIKTRGQQVTLSCSPISGHRSVSWYQQTPGQGLQFLFEYFSETQRNKGNFPGRFSGRQFSNSRSEMNVSTLELGDSALYLCASSFQGQPIQETQYFGPGTRLLVL.

This clonotype has at least ten counts. The CDR3 is CASSQDLSGELFF. The CDR3 DNA follows: TGTGCCAGCAGCCAAGATCTTTCCGGGGAGCTGTTTTTT. The gene calls are TRBV4-2 and TRBJ2-2; D is ambiguous. V was shortened by 0 bases and J by 6 bases, with 5 bases between the two germline ends. Germline V gives CDR1 LGHNA, CDR2 YNFKEQ. CDR3 length: 13 amino acids.

This clonotype occurred many times. CDR3 DNA sequence: TGTGCCAGCAGCCCCTCTAGCGCTCTCTCCTACGAGCAGTACTTC. Its translation is CASSPSSALSYEQYF. The J gene is TRBJ2-7, the V gene TRBV7-2, with D perhaps matching TRBD2 (6 bases). From germline, CDR1 is SGHTA and CDR2 FQGNSA. The CDR3 runs to 15 residues. V was shortened by 5 bases and J by 0 bases, with 14 bases between the two germline ends.

The genes are TRBV28 and TRBJ1-1, with 8 bases matching TRBD1. The CDR3 contains 16 residues. Trimming at V came to 8 bases and at J to 0 bases, leaving 11 bases not matched to a gene. The germline V gene encodes CDR1 MDHEN and CDR2 SYDVKM. DNA for the CDR3: TGTGCCAGCCTAATGTCCAGGGGGCGAATGAACACTGAAGCTTTCTTT. The encoded protein is CASLMSRGRMNTEAFF.

Ten or more counts support this clonotype. V and J are TRBV3-1 and TRBJ2-1, with 7 bases that match TRBD2. Germline CDR1 and CDR2: LGHDT and YNNKEL (reference sequence). There are 13 residues in the CDR3. The V segment lost 4 bases and the J segment 7 bases; nucleotides outside the gene matches: 4. In nucleotides, the CDR3 is TGTGCCAGCAGCCTTAGCGGGTATAATGAGCAGTTCTTC. Residues: CASSLSGYNEQFF.

The CDR3 DNA reads TGCAGTGCCCTACGGACTAGCGGGAGGACTTCGAACACCGGGGAGCTGTTTTTT. Protein sequence: CSALRTSGRTSNTGELFF. V usage is TRBV20-1 and J usage is TRBJ2-2, with 14 bases matching TRBD2. CDR3 length equals 18 residues. V was pared by 6 bases and J by 0 bases, with 9 bases of the junction left unmatched. Germline V gene sequence: CDR1 DFQATT, CDR2 SNEGSKA (reference sequence).

Many counts were recorded for this clonotype. The gene calls are TRBV4-1 and TRBJ2-7; D remains unclear. Trimming cost V 0 bases and J 6 bases, with 12 bases left between them. The CDR3 runs to 14 residues. Germline CDR1 reads MGHRA; CDR2 reads YSYEKL. As DNA, the CDR3 is TGCGCCAGCAGCCAAGAGGGGTATCGAATCGAGCAGTACTTC. Encoded protein: CASSQEGYRIEQYF.

The chain uses TRBV20-1 and TRBJ2-7; no clear D. The CDR3 is 12 amino acids. V lost 2 bases and J 3 bases, leaving 8 bases between the germline ends. Germline CDR1 and CDR2: DFQATT and SNEGSKA (reference sequence). The CDR3 sequence is CSARSTFYEQYF. The DNA of the CDR3 is TGCAGTGCTAGATCTACATTCTACGAGCAGTACTTC.

This clonotype came up a few times. The chain uses TRBV4-2 and TRBJ2-7, with a tentative D call TRBD2 (5 bases). The CDR3 is 15 residues long. V shed 0 bases and J shed 9 bases, with 18 bases lying between them. The germline CDR1 and CDR2 sequences are LGHNA and YNFKEQ. The DNA of the CDR3 is TGTGCCAGCAGCCAAGAGTCCGAGGGATCTACGGGGCAGTACTTC. Translation: CASSQESEGSTGQYF.

This clonotype was counted only a few times. V gene TRBV6-2 or TRBV6-3 combines with J gene TRBJ1-4, with no clear D. V shed 6 bases and J shed 4 bases, with 15 bases lying between them. Germline V gene lookup returns CDR1 MNHEY and CDR2 SVGEGT. This CDR3 has 15 residues. CDR3 sequence reads: CASSRGQAINEKLFF. For the CDR3, the DNA is TGTGCCAGCAGCCGCGGCCAGGCCATTAATGAAAAACTGTTTTTT.

There are a few counts of this clonotype. This chain links TRBV5-4 with TRBJ2-5, with 8 positions matching TRBD2. The CDR3 has 15 amino acids. V lost 1 base and J lost 2; bases outside the gene matches: 4. Germline values: CDR1 SGHNT, CDR2 YYREEE (reference sequence). CDR3 in DNA: TGTGCCAGCAGCTTGCGAGCGGGGGTACAAGAGACCCAGTACTTC. Its translation is CASSLRAGVQETQYF.